These T cell receptor beta chains were read from a single sample in a study of cytomegalovirus exposure and HLA in healthy donors. TCRdb's table, derived via immunoSEQ multiplex PCR, lists solely in-frame clones and lacks some. The data show approximately 100,000 clones, with under 85% seen just once and about 4% held by the top ten. The sample was PBMCs. The receptors here all came from a man in his forties in good health and CMV-seronegative. Both conserved end residues are part of each CDR3. Fields, in order: D gene, V gene, clone size, J gene, CDR3 DNA, CDR3 protein. D genes are given only for firm matches. Clone size is not always given. Where it is, it says once, few, many or a class for expanded clones.

TRBD1	TRBV11-2	few	TRBJ1-4	TGTGCCAGCAGTCGGGACAGGGTGGATGAAAAACTGTTTTTT	CASSRDRVDEKLFF
TRBD2	TRBV5-1	NA	TRBJ2-3	TGCGCCAGCAGCTTGGGGGGAATGGTAGCGGGGCAAGATACGCAGTATTTT	CASSLGGMVAGQDTQYF
TRBD1	TRBV19	NA	TRBJ1-6	TGTGCCAGTAGACGGACAGGGGGTCCCCCTGATTCACCCCTCCACTTT	CASRRTGGPPDSPLHF
NA	TRBV7-9	NA	TRBJ1-2	TGTTCCAGCAGCTTGTTCTTCCATGGCTACACCTTC	CSSSLFFHGYTF
TRBD2	TRBV9	NA	TRBJ2-5	TGTGCCAGCAGCGGAGGGACTAGCGGGGGGTCCCTCCAAGAGACCCAGTACTTC	CASSGGTSGGSLQETQYF
TRBD1	TRBV10-3	NA	TRBJ1-4	TGTGCCATCCGACAGGGGGCAGGGGAGGAAAAACTGTTTTTT	CAIRQGAGEEKLFF
TRBD1	TRBV6-1	NA	TRBJ1-2	TGTGCCAGCAGTGATCGGTGGGGGGGACAGGGAATTCTCTTC	CASSDRWGGQGILF
NA	TRBV7-8	NA	TRBJ1-1	TGTGCCAGCAGCTCAAACACTGAAGCTTTCTTT	CASSSNTEAFF
TRBD2	TRBV28	NA	TRBJ2-2	TGTGCCAGCAGTTTTCCCCCAGGGTCGAGCGGGGGTAACACCGGGGAGCTGTTTTTT	CASSFPPGSSGGNTGELFF
TRBD2	TRBV5-1	NA	TRBJ2-3	TGCGCCAGCAGCCCGCCTAGCGGGGTGACAGATACGCAGTATTTT	CASSPPSGVTDTQYF
TRBD1	TRBV6-5	NA	TRBJ2-1	TGTGCCAGCAGTTACTCGGACAGGGAACCCCAGTTCTTC	CASSYSDREPQFF
TRBD2	TRBV2	NA	TRBJ2-3	TGTGCCAGCAGCAAGACTAGCGGGTTTCCAGATACGCAGTATTTT	CASSKTSGFPDTQYF
TRBD2	TRBV2	few	TRBJ2-5	TGTGCCAGCAGGGAGAGCGGGGGGGCCGGAGGGACCCAGTACTTC	CASRESGGAGGTQYF
TRBD2	TRBV7-9	NA	TRBJ2-1	TGTGCCAGCAGCCCCAGCGGGGGGCCCTACAATGAGCAGTTCTTC	CASSPSGGPYNEQFF
TRBD2	TRBV7-9	few	TRBJ2-7	TGTTCCAGCAGCTTAGGTATAGCGGGGGGGACCGAGCAGTACTTC	CSSSLGIAGGTEQYF
TRBD2	TRBV28	NA	TRBJ2-7	TGTGCCAGCAGTTCCCCAATCTCAGCGGGGTCCTTTTACGAGCAGTACTTC	CASSSPISAGSFYEQYF
TRBD1	TRBV2	NA	TRBJ1-2	TGTGCCAGCACACTCATAGGGGACAGTAACACCCATGGCTACACCTTC	CASTLIGDSNTHGYTF
TRBD1	TRBV5-4	NA	TRBJ1-2	TGTGCCAGCGCCTCCGGGACAGCCTATGGCTACACCTTC	CASASGTAYGYTF
NA	TRBV5-4	NA	TRBJ2-5	TGTGCCAGCAGCTTGGGTGGCGGGGTCGGGTACAAAGAGACCCAGTACTTC	CASSLGGGVGYKETQYF
NA	TRBV30	NA	TRBJ1-5	TGTGCCTGGAGTGGGACAGCACAAAATCAGCCCCAGCATTTT	CAWSGTAQNQPQHF
NA	TRBV5-6	NA	TRBJ2-3	TGTGCCAGCACCTCCACAGATACGCAGTATTTT	CASTSTDTQYF
NA	TRBV19	NA	TRBJ1-3	TGTGCCAGTATCCCCCGAGGGGGCTCTGGAAACACCATATATTTT	CASIPRGGSGNTIYF
NA	TRBV10-1	few	TRBJ1-6	TGCGCCAGCAGGGACCAGAGGGATCGTATGGGATCGTATAATTCACCCCTCCACTTT	CASRDQRDRMGSYNSPLHF
NA	TRBV5-4	NA	TRBJ1-6	TGTGCCAGCAGCTTGGGAGCAGGGCCGATGGCGAATTCACCCCTCCACTTT	CASSLGAGPMANSPLHF
TRBD1	TRBV6-6	NA	TRBJ2-3	TGTGCCAGCAGCACCAGGGGGGATACGCAGTATTTT	CASSTRGDTQYF
NA	TRBV18	NA	TRBJ2-3	TGTGCCAGCTCACCCAGACTGGAGAGCACAGATACGCAGTATTTT	CASSPRLESTDTQYF
TRBD2	TRBV27	NA	TRBJ2-3	TGTGCCAGCAGACTAGCGGGGGGGCCTGTCACAGATACGCAGTATTTT	CASRLAGGPVTDTQYF
TRBD2	TRBV5-6	once	TRBJ2-5	TGTGCCAGCAGCTTCCCGGGGGGGGGTGAGACCCAGTACTTC	CASSFPGGGETQYF
NA	TRBV15	few	TRBJ1-2	TGTGCCACCAGCAGAGATCGGAGTCGGGAGGGCTACACCTTC	CATSRDRSREGYTF
TRBD1	TRBV4-1	NA	TRBJ2-7	TGCGCCAGCAGCCAAGGCACAGGGGTCTCCTACGAGCAGTACTTC	CASSQGTGVSYEQYF
TRBD2	TRBV5-1	NA	TRBJ2-2	TGCGCCAGCAGCTTGGGACTAGCGGGGAACACCGGGGAGCTGTTTTTT	CASSLGLAGNTGELFF
NA	TRBV10-1	once	TRBJ2-3	TGCGCCAGCAGAGCGACAGGTTCCCCCACAGATACGCAGTATTTT	CASRATGSPTDTQYF
NA	TRBV6-1	NA	TRBJ2-1	TGTGCCACTATAGAGTACAATGAGCAGTTCTTC	CATIEYNEQFF
TRBD2	TRBV6-5	NA	TRBJ2-3	TGTGCCAGCAGCTTAAGCGGGGGGGGCACAGATACGCAGTATTTT	CASSLSGGGTDTQYF
TRBD2	TRBV11-2	NA	TRBJ2-5	TGTGCCAGCAGCTTAGGGACTAGCGGGGGTGTGGGGGAGACCCAGTACTTC	CASSLGTSGGVGETQYF
TRBD1	TRBV5-1	once	TRBJ1-2	TGCGCCAGCGGGAGTGGGACAGGGATCTATGGCTACACCTTC	CASGSGTGIYGYTF
NA	TRBV5-6	NA	TRBJ1-2	TGTGCCAGCGCGCCTTCTTGGGGGGGCCGCCCCTATGGCTACACCTTC	CASAPSWGGRPYGYTF
TRBD1	TRBV6-6	NA	TRBJ1-2	TGTGCCAGCAGGAGCCTACAGGGGAACTATGGCTACACCTTC	CASRSLQGNYGYTF
TRBD1	TRBV7-3	NA	TRBJ2-6	TGTGCCAGCAGCCTACAGGGGGCAGCTGGGGCCAACGTCCTGACTTTC	CASSLQGAAGANVLTF
TRBD1	TRBV6-5	few	TRBJ1-5	TGTGCCAGCATCTCGGACAGGGGTGGTCAGCCCCAGCATTTT	CASISDRGGQPQHF
NA	TRBV9	NA	TRBJ1-4	TGTGCCAGCAGCGTAGGGGGGGAGACACTGTTTTTT	CASSVGGETLFF